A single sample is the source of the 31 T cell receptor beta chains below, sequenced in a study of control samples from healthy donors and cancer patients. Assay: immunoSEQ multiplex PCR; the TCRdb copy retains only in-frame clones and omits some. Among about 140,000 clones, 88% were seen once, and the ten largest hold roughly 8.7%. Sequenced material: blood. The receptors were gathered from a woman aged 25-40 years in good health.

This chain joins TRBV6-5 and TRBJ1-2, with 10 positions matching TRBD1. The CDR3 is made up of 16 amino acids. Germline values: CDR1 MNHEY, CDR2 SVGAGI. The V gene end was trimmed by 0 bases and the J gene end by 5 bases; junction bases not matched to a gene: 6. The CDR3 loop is CASSYSWEDRGYGYTF. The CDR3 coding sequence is TGTGCCAGCAGTTACTCGTGGGAGGACAGGGGGTATGGCTACACCTTC.

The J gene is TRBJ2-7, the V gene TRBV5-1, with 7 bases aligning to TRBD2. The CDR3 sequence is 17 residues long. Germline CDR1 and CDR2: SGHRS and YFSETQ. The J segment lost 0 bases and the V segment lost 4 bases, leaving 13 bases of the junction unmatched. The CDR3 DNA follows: TGCGCCAGCAGCACCAAACTAGCGACCGTGAGCTCCTACGAGCAGTACTTC. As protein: CASSTKLATVSSYEQYF.

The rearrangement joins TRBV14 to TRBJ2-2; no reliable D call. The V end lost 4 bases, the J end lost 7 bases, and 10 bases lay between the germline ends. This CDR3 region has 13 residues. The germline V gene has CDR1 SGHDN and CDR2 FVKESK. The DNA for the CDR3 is TGTGCCAGCAGCCCTAATTGGGGCGGGGAGCTGTTTTTT. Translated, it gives CASSPNWGGELFF.

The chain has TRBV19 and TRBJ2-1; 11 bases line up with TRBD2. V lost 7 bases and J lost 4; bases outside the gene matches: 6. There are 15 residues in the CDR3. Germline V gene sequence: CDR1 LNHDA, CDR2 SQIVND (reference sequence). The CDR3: CASKGGTSGYNEQFF. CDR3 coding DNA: TGTGCCAGTAAGGGCGGGACTAGCGGATACAATGAGCAGTTCTTC.

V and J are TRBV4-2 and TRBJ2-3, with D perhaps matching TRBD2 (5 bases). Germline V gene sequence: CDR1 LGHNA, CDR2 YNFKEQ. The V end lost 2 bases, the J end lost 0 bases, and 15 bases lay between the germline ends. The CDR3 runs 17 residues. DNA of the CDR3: TGTGCCAGCAGCCAAAGAAGCGGCGGTTCGAGCACAGATACGCAGTATTTT. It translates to CASSQRSGGSSTDTQYF.

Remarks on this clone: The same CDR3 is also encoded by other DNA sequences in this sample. CDR3 bases: TGTGCCTGGAGTTCCGGAAACACCATATATTTT. The encoded protein is CAWSSGNTIYF. The chain couples TRBV30 to TRBJ1-3; D not resolved. Trimming took 2 bases from V and 4 from J, leaving 3 bases between them. The CDR3 spans 11 residues. The germline V gene encodes CDR1 GTSNPN and CDR2 SVGIG (reference sequence).

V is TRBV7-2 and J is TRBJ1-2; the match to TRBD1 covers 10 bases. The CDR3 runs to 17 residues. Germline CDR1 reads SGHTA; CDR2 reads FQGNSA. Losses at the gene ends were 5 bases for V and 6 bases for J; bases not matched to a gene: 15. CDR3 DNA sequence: TGTGCCAGCAGCGAGGGGTGGGACAGGGGAACTTTCGATGGCTACACCTTC. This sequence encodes CASSEGWDRGTFDGYTF.

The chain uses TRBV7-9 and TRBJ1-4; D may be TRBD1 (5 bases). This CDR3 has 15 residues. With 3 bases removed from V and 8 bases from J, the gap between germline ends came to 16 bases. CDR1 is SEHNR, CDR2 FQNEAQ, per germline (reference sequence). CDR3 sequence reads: CASSFNGRGEEKLFF. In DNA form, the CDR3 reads TGTGCCAGCAGCTTCAATGGACGGGGGGAGGAAAAACTGTTTTTT.

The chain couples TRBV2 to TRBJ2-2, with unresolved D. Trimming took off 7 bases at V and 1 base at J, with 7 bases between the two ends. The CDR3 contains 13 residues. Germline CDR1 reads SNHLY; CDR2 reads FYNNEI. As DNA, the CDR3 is TGTGCCAGCAATCTCAAGAACACCGGGGAGCTGTTTTTT. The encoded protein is CASNLKNTGELFF.

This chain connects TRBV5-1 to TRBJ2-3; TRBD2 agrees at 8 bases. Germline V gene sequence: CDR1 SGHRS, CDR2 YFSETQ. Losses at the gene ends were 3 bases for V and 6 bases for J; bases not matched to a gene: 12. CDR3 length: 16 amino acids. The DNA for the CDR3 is TGCGCCAGCAGCTCACTCCCGGGACTAGTCCCGGATACGCAGTATTTT. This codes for CASSSLPGLVPDTQYF.

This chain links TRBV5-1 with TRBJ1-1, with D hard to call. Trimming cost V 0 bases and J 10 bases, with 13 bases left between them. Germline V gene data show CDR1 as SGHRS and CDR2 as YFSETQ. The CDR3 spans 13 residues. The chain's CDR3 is CASSLESLTGAFF. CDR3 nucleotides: TGCGCCAGCAGCTTGGAGAGCCTCACCGGAGCTTTCTTT.

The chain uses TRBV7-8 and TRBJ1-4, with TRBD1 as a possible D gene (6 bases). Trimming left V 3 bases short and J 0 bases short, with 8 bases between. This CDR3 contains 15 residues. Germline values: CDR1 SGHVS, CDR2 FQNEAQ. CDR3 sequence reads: CASSLDSSTNEKLFF. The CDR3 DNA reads TGTGCCAGCAGCTTGGACAGTTCAACTAATGAAAAACTGTTTTTT.

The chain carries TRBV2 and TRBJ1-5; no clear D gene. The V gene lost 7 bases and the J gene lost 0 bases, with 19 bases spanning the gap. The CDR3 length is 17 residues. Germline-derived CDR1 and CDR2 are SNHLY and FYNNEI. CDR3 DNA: TGTGCCAGCACCGACACCTACAGTATCGATAGCAATCAGCCCCAGCATTTT. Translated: CASTDTYSIDSNQPQHF.

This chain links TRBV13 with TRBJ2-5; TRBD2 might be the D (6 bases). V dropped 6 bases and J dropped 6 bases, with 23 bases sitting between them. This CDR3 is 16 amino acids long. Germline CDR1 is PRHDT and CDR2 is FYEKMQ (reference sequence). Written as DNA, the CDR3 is TGTGCCAGCAGGAGAGGGCGGGGCGCGGCGGTAAAGACCCAGTACTTC. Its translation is CASRRGRGAAVKTQYF.

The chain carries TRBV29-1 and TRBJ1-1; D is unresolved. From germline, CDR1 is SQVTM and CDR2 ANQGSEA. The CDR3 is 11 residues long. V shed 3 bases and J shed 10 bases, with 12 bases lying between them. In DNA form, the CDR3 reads TGCAGCGTTGATGCATTTGAGGGAGCTTTCTTT. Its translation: CSVDAFEGAFF.

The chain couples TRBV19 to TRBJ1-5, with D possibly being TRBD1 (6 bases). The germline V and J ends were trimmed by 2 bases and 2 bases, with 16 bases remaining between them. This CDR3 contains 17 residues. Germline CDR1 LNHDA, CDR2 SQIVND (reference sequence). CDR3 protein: CASSIREGTPGNQPQHF. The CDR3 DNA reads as TGTGCCAGTAGTATAAGAGAGGGGACACCGGGCAATCAGCCCCAGCATTTT. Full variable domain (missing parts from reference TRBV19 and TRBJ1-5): DGGITQSPKYLFRKEGQNVTLSCEQNLNHDAMYWYRQDPGQGLRLIYYSQIVNDFQKGDIAEGYSVSREKKESFPLTVTSAQKNPTAFYLCASSIREGTPGNQPQHFGDGTRLSIL.

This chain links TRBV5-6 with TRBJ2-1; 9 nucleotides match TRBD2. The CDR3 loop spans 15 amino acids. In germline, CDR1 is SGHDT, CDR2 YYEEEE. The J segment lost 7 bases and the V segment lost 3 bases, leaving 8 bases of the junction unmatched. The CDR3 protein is CASSWSGRTGNEQFF. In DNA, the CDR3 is TGTGCCAGCAGCTGGAGCGGGAGGACCGGTAATGAGCAGTTCTTC.

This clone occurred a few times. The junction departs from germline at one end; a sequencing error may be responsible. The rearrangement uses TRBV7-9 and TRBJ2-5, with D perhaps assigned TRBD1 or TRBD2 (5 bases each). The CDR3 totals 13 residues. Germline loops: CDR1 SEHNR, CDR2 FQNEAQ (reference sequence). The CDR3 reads CASSLGTGETQYF. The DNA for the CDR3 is TGTGCCAGCAGTTTAGGGACCGGGGAGACCCAGTACTTC.

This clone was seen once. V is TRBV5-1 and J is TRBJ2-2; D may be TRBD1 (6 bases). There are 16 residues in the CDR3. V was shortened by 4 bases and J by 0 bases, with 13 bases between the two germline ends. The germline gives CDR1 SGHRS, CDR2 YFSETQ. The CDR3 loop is CASSPLQGPNTGELFF. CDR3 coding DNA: TGCGCCAGCAGCCCTCTACAGGGACCGAACACCGGGGAGCTGTTTTTT.

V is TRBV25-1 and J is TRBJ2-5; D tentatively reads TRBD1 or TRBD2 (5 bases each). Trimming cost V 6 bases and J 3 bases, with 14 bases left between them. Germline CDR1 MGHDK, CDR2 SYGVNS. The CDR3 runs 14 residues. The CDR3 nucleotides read TGTGCCAGCAGCGGATCCGGGGCCGAAGAGACCCAGTACTTC. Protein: CASSGSGAEETQYF.

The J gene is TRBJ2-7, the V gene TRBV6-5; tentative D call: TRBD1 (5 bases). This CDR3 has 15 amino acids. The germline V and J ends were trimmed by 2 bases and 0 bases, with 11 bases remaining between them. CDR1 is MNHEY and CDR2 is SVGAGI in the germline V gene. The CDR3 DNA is TGTGCCAGCAGTTACCGTCGGACACTCTCCTACGAGCAGTACTTC. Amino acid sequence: CASSYRRTLSYEQYF.

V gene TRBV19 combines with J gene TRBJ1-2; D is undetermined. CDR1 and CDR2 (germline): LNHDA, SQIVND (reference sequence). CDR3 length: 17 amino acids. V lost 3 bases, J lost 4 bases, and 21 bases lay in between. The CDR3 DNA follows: TGTGCCAGTAGTATTGGGGTGGGTACAACCCTACTCTATGGCTACACCTTC. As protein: CASSIGVGTTLLYGYTF.

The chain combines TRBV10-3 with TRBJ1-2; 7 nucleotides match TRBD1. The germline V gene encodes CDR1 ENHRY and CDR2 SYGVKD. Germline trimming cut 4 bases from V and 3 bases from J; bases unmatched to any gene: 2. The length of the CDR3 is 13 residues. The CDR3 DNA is TGTGCCATCAGTGCAGACAGGGACTATGGCTACACCTTC. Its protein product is CAISADRDYGYTF.

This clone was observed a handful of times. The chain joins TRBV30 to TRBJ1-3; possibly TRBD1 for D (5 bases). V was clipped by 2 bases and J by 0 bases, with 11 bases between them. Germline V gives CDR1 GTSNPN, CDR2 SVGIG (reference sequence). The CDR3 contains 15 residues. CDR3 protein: CAWSKDTFSGNTIYF. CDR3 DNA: TGTGCCTGGAGTAAGGACACCTTCTCTGGAAACACCATATATTTT. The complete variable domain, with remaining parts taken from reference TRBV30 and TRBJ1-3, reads SQTIHQWPATLVQPVGSPLSLECTVEGTSNPNLYWYRQAAGRGLQLLFYSVGIGQISSEVPQNLSASRPQDRQFILSSKKLLLSDSGFYLCAWSKDTFSGNTIYFGEGSWLTVV.

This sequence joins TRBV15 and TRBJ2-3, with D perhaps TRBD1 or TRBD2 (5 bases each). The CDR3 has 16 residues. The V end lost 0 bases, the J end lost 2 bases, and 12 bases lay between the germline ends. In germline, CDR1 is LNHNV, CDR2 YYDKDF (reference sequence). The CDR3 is CATSRERDPDTDTQYF. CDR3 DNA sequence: TGTGCCACCAGCAGAGAACGGGACCCAGACACAGATACGCAGTATTTT.

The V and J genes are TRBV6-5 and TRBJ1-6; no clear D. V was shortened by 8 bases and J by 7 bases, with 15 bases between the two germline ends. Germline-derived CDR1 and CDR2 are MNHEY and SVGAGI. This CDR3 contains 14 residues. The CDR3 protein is CASSNHRSNSPLHF. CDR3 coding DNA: TGTGCCAGCTCAAATCACAGATCAAATTCACCCCTCCACTTT.

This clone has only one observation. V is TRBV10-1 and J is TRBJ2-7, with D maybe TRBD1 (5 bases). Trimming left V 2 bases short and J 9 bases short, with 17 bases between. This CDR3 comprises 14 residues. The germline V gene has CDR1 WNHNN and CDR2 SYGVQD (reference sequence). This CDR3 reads CASSEPLDSRGQYF. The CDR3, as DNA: TGCGCCAGCAGTGAGCCACTTGACAGCCGCGGGCAGTACTTC.

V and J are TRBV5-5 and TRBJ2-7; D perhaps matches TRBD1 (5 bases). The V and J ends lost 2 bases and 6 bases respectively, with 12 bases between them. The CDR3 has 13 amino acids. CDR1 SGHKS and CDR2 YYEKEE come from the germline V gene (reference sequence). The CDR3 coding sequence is TGTGCCAGCAGCTTTCAGGGTTTTGGCGAGCAGTACTTC. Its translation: CASSFQGFGEQYF.

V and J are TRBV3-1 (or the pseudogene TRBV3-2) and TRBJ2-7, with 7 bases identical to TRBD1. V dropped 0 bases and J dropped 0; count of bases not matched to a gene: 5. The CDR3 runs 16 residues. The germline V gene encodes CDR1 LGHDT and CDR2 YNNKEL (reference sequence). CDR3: CASSQEYWTGSYEQYF. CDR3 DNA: TGTGCCAGCAGCCAAGAGTACTGGACAGGCTCCTACGAGCAGTACTTC.

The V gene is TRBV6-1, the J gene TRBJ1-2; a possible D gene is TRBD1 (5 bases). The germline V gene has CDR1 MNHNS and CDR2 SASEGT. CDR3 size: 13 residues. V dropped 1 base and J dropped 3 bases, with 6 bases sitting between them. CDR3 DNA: TGTGCCAGCAGTGAAGGAGGGGACTATGGCTACACCTTC. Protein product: CASSEGGDYGYTF.

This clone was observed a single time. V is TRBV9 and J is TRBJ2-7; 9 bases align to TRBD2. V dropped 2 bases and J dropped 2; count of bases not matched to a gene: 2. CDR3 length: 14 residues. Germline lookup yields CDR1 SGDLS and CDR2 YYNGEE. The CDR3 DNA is TGTGCCAGCAGCGTCTCTAGCGGGACCTACGAGCAGTACTTC. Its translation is CASSVSSGTYEQYF.